The entry that follows covers one T cell receptor (beta chain) sequence. Participants comprised healthy donors of bone marrow. The sample belongs to a study of cytomegalovirus exposure and HLA in healthy donors. As for the study in general: Within the Caucasian-associated ancestry cluster were roughly 81% of the approximately 400 genotyped donors.

PCR used 60 Vbeta primers and 13 Jbeta primers. The protocol was immunoSEQ multiplex PCR, while the TCRdb copy is restricted to in-frame clones and leaves out a portion. The sample includes some 200,000 clones, 70% to 85% of them seen just once. Sequenced: PBMCs. The sequence was obtained from a man aged 50-59 years in good health and CMV-seronegative.

CDR3 nucleotides: TGTGCCAGCCAACAATCTACAGGGGGAATCTATGGCTACACCTTC. Its translation: CASQQSTGGIYGYTF. This chain uses TRBV5-4 with TRBJ1-2; 8 bases fit TRBD1. V lost 7 bases and J lost 4; bases outside the gene matches: 12. Germline V CDR1 and CDR2: SGHNT, YYREEE (reference sequence). The CDR3 runs 15 residues.